Sequencing of this TCR beta chain was carried out in a study of cytomegalovirus exposure and HLA in healthy donors. A single count supports this clone. No antigen is known for it. Sequenced by immunoSEQ multiplex PCR; TCRdb stores in-frame clones only, minus some. The sample lists around 300,000 clones, roughly 87% seen once, with more than 0.9% in the top ten. The trim removed 6 bases at V and 11 bases at J, leaving 10 bases unmatched. The germline V gene has CDR1 SGHAT and CDR2 FQNNGV. The length of the CDR3 is 13 residues. Points from the study as a whole: The study flagged 150 to 200 TCR beta chains as cytomegalovirus-associated. Reports indicated that the classifier achieved high specificity and sensitivity in diagnosing cytomegalovirus status. Subsequent analysis found a tendency for first-cohort TCR clusters to co-occur within the 120 or so validation repertoires.

This chain joins TRBV11-2 and TRBJ2-3, with 8 bases aligning to TRBD2. The sequence was collected from a woman aged 25 to 39 in good health and CMV-seropositive. Sequencing was carried out using PBMCs. The CDR3 loop is CASSRQARGEQYF. The CDR3 DNA reads as TGTGCCAGCAGTCGTCAAGCGCGGGGGGAGCAGTATTTT.